This T cell receptor beta chain was found in a study of vaccination and CD4 T cells after COVID-19. About the research overall: Convalescent patients gave post-COVID blood a median about 110 days post-diagnosis, range 35 to 161.

The Oncomine TCR Beta short-read assay was applied to DNA of cultured CD4+ T cells. MiXCR, applied by TCRdb to the PCR reads, yields one record per CDR3 protein. The table has around 19,000 distinct CDR3 sequences, around four fifths seen once; the top ten hold about a sixth. As for treatment: 10-day PBMC culture with coronavirus spike peptide pools or control peptides (ViraFEST assay). V was trimmed by 0 bases and J by 6 bases, leaving 6 bases between them. CDR3 size: 12 residues. Germline V CDR1 and CDR2: ENHRY, SYGVKD. Notes on this clonotype: Its cognate antigen is unknown.

The material was CD4+ T cells from blood, cultured in vitro, obtained after SARS-CoV-2 vaccination. This sequence originates from a human donor who received a COVID-19 vaccine. The genes are TRBV10-3 and TRBJ2-7; weak D call: TRBD2 (5 bases). CDR3 sequence reads: CAISESRGEQYF. The CDR3 DNA reads TGTGCCATCAGTGAGTCACGGGGCGAGCAGTACTTC.